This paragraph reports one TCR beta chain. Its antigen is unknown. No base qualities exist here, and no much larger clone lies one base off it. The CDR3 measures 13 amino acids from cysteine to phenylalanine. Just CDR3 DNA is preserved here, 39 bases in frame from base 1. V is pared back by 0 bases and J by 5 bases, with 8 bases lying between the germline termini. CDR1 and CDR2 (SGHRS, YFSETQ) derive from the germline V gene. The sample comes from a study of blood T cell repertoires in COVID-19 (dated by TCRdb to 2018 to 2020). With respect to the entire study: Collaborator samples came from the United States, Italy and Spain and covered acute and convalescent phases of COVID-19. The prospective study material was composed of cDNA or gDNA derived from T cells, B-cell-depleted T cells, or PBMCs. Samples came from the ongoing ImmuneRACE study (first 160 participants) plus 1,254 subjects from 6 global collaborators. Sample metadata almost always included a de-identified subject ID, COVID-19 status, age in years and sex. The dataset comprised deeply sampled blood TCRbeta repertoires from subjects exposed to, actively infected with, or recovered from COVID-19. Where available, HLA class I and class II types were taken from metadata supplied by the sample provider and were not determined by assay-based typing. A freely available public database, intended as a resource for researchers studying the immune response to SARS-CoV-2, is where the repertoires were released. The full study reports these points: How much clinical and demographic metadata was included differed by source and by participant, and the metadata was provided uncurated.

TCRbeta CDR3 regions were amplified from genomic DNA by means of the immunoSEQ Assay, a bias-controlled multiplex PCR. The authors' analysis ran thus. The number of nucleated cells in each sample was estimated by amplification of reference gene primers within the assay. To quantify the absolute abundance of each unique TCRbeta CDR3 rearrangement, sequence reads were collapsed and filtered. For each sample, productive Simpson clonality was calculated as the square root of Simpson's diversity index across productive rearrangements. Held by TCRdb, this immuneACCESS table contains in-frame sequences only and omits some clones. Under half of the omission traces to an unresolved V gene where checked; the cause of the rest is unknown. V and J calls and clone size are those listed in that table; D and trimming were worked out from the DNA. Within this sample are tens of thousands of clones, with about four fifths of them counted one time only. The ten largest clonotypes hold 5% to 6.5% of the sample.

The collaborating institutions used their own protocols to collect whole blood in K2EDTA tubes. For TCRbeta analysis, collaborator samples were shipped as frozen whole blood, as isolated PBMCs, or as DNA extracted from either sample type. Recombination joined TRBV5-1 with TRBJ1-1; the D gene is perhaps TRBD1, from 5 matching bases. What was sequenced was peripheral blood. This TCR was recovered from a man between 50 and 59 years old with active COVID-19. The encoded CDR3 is CASSLGTTTEAFF. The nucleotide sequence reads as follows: TGCGCCAGCAGCTTGGGGACAACGACTGAAGCTTTCTTT.